This T cell receptor (beta chain) came from a study of CD8+ T cells in alopecia areata. Points from the study as a whole: Alphabeta T cells residing in normal skin are also sequenced in scalp samples.

After isolation, RNA underwent reverse transcription to generate cDNA as the sequencing template. Produced via immunoSEQ multiplex PCR; TCRdb's table is partial and in-frame only. This table holds 120,000 or so clones, 40% to 55% found once. The CDR3 totals 12 residues. Germline V lookup: CDR1 SGDLS, CDR2 YYNGEE. Trimming took 0 bases from V and 6 from J, leaving 6 bases between them. Separation by sorting yielded CD4+ and CD8+ T cells from PBMCs. About this clone itself: The target antigen is unknown.

The chain has TRBV9 and TRBJ1-2; D not resolved. The sequence was obtained from a human donor with alopecia areata. The specimen sequenced was NKG2D-low CD8+ T cells sorted from blood. The CDR3, as DNA: TGTGCCAGCAGCGTAGGGGCAGATGGCTACACCTTC. Translated, it gives CASSVGADGYTF.